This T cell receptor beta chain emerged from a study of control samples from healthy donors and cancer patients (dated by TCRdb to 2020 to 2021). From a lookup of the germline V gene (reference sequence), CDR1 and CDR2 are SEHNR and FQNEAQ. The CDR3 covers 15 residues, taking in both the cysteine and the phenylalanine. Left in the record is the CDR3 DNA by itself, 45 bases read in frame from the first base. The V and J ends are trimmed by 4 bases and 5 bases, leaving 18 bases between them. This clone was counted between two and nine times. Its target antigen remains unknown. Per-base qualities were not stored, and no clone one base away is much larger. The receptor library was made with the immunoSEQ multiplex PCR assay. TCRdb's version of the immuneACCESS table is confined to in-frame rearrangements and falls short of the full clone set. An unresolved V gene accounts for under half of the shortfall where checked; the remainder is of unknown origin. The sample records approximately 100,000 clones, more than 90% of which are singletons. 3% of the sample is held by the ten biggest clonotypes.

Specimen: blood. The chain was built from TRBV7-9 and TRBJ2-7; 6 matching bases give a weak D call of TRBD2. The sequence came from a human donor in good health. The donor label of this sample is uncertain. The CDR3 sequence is CASSYYPRLGNEQYF. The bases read TGTGCCAGCAGCTACTACCCTCGACTAGGGAACGAGCAGTACTTC.